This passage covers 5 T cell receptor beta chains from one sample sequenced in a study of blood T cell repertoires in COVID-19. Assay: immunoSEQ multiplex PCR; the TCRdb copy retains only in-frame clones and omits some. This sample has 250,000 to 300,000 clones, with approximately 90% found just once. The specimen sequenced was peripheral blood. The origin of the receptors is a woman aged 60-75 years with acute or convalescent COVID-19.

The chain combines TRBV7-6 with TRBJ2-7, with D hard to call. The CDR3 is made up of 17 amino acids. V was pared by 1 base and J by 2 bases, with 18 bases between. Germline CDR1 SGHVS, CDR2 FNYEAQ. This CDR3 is CASSLGASPTSAYEQYF. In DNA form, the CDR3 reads TGTGCCAGCAGCTTAGGGGCCAGCCCCACCTCAGCCTACGAGCAGTACTTC.

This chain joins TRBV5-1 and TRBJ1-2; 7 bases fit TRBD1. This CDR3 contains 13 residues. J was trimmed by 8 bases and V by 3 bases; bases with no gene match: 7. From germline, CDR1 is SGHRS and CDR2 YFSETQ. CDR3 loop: CASSWDSSSGYTF. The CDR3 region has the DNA TGCGCCAGCAGCTGGGACAGTTCGTCGGGCTACACCTTC.

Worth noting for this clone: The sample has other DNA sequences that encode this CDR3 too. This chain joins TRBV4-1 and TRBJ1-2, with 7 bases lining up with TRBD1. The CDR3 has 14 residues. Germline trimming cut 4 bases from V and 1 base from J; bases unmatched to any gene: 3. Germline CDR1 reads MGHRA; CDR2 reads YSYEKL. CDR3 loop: CASSPRQGNYGYTF. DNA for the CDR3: TGCGCCAGCAGCCCCCGACAGGGTAACTATGGCTACACCTTC.

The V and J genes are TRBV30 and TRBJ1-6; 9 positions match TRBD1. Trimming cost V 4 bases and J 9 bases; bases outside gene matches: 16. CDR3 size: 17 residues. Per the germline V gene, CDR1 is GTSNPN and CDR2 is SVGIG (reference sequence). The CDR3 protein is CAWKIGDRGNGISPLHF. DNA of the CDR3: TGTGCCTGGAAGATCGGTGACAGGGGGAATGGGATTTCACCCCTCCACTTT.

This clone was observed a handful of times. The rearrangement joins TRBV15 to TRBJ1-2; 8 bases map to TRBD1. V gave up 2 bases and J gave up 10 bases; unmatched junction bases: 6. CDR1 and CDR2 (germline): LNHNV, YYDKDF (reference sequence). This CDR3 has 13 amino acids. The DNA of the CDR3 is TGTGCCACCAGCAGAACTTCGACAGGGGTCTACACCTTC. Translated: CATSRTSTGVYTF. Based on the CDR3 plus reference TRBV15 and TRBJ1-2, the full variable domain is DAMVIQNPRYQVTQFGKPVTLSCSQTLNHNVMYWYQQKSSQAPKLLFHYYDKDFNNEADTPDNFQSRRPNTSFCFLDIRSPGLGDTAMYLCATSRTSTGVYTFGSGTRLTVV.